The rows below give T cell receptor beta chains drawn from one sample of a study of graft-versus-host responses after intestinal transplantation. Produced via immunoSEQ multiplex PCR; TCRdb's table is partial and in-frame only. The top ten clones hold 2% to 2.5% of a sample with about 89,000 clones, more than 85% of them seen once. No antigen has been assigned to these receptors. The sequences come from unstimulated CD8+ T cells sorted from spleen or lymph node cells, collected before intestinal transplant. The receptors here all came from a human donor who received an intestinal transplant. Both conserved end residues are part of each CDR3. A D gene is named only where the DNA matches it firmly. Clone size is given for some rows only: seen once, a few or many times, or a class if the clone is expanded.

V gene: TRBV14; J gene: TRBJ2-7; clone size: .; D gene: TRBD2; CDR3 protein: CASSQGGHGGATNEQYF; CDR3 DNA: TGTGCCAGCAGCCAAGGCGGTCACGGGGGGGCCACCAACGAGCAGTACTTC
V gene: TRBV11-3; J gene: TRBJ2-7; clone size: .; D gene: TRBD2; CDR3 protein: CASSGAAGASYEQYF; CDR3 DNA: TGTGCCAGCAGCGGCGCAGCGGGGGCAAGCTACGAGCAGTACTTC
V gene: TRBV19; J gene: TRBJ2-3; clone size: .; D gene: TRBD2; CDR3 protein: CASRTLAGTDTQYF; CDR3 DNA: TGTGCCAGTAGGACACTAGCGGGCACAGATACGCAGTATTTT
V gene: TRBV7-8; J gene: TRBJ1-3; clone size: .; D gene: TRBD1; CDR3 protein: CASSPPGTGAGNTIYF; CDR3 DNA: TGTGCCAGCAGCCCTCCCGGGACAGGGGCTGGAAACACCATATATTTT
V gene: TRBV7-6; J gene: TRBJ2-3; clone size: .; D gene: TRBD2; CDR3 protein: CASSLVSAGGDPTDTQYF; CDR3 DNA: TGTGCCAGCAGCTTAGTTTCTGCGGGGGGAGATCCCACAGATACGCAGTATTTT
V gene: TRBV6-1; J gene: TRBJ2-3; clone size: .; D gene: TRBD2; CDR3 protein: CASNKAGAYTDTQYF; CDR3 DNA: TGTGCCAGCAACAAAGCGGGGGCTTACACAGATACGCAGTATTTT
V gene: TRBV7-2; J gene: TRBJ1-1; clone size: .; D gene: TRBD1; CDR3 protein: CASSQRQGLRETEAFF; CDR3 DNA: TGTGCCAGCAGCCAAAGACAGGGACTGAGGGAAACTGAAGCTTTCTTT
V gene: TRBV28; J gene: TRBJ2-7; clone size: .; D gene: TRBD1; CDR3 protein: CASSSKISSGTGSYYEQYF; CDR3 DNA: TGTGCCAGCAGTTCCAAGATATCATCCGGGACAGGGTCATACTACGAGCAGTACTTC
V gene: TRBV15; J gene: TRBJ1-6; clone size: .; D gene: TRBD1; CDR3 protein: CATSRDRGADNSPLHF; CDR3 DNA: TGTGCCACCAGCAGGGACAGGGGGGCCGATAATTCACCCCTCCACTTT
V gene: TRBV7-2; J gene: TRBJ1-3; clone size: .; D gene: .; CDR3 protein: CASSLPQYSGNTIYF; CDR3 DNA: TGTGCCAGCAGCTTACCCCAGTACTCTGGAAACACCATATATTTT
V gene: TRBV4-3; J gene: TRBJ2-7; clone size: once; D gene: .; CDR3 protein: CASSQGWAGAKFKSYEQYF; CDR3 DNA: TGCGCCAGCAGCCAAGGTTGGGCAGGGGCCAAATTTAAGTCCTACGAGCAGTACTTC
V gene: TRBV4-3; J gene: TRBJ2-3; clone size: .; D gene: TRBD2; CDR3 protein: CASGGGPYLSTDTQYF; CDR3 DNA: TGCGCCAGCGGCGGGGGGCCCTACTTAAGCACAGATACGCAGTATTTT
V gene: TRBV7-6; J gene: TRBJ2-2; clone size: .; D gene: .; CDR3 protein: CASTPVLGELFF; CDR3 DNA: TGTGCCAGCACCCCTGTACTCGGGGAGCTGTTTTTT
V gene: TRBV4-3; J gene: TRBJ1-5; clone size: few; D gene: .; CDR3 protein: CASSQDAQGGQPQHF; CDR3 DNA: TGCGCCAGCAGCCAAGATGCCCAGGGAGGGCAGCCCCAGCATTTT
V gene: TRBV30; J gene: TRBJ2-2; clone size: once; D gene: TRBD2; CDR3 protein: CAWRRGGNTGELFF; CDR3 DNA: TGTGCCTGGCGGCGGGGGGGGAACACCGGGGAGCTGTTTTTT
V gene: TRBV30; J gene: TRBJ1-6; clone size: .; D gene: TRBD1; CDR3 protein: CACAGTGDSPLHF; CDR3 DNA: TGTGCCTGTGCTGGGACAGGGGACTCACCCCTCCACTTT
V gene: TRBV12-5; J gene: TRBJ1-2; clone size: .; D gene: TRBD1; CDR3 protein: CASGPDRAYGYTF; CDR3 DNA: TGTGCTAGTGGTCCAGACAGGGCCTATGGCTACACCTTC
V gene: TRBV7-2; J gene: TRBJ1-3; clone size: .; D gene: .; CDR3 protein: CASSFGQGNTIYF; CDR3 DNA: TGTGCCAGCAGCTTCGGACAGGGAAACACCATATATTTT
V gene: TRBV30; J gene: TRBJ2-1; clone size: .; D gene: .; CDR3 protein: CAWSFRERHNEQFF; CDR3 DNA: TGTGCCTGGAGTTTTAGGGAGCGGCACAATGAGCAGTTCTTC
V gene: TRBV10-3; J gene: TRBJ2-7; clone size: .; D gene: TRBD1; CDR3 protein: CAISPRTGDREQYF; CDR3 DNA: TGTGCCATCAGTCCCCGGACAGGGGACCGCGAGCAGTACTTC
V gene: TRBV2; J gene: TRBJ1-2; clone size: .; D gene: .; CDR3 protein: CASSEGRPHYGYTF; CDR3 DNA: TGTGCCAGCAGTGAGGGCAGACCTCACTATGGCTACACCTTC
V gene: TRBV7-9; J gene: TRBJ2-7; clone size: .; D gene: .; CDR3 protein: CASSEHQGISYEQYF; CDR3 DNA: TGTGCCAGCAGCGAACACCAGGGCATCTCCTACGAGCAGTACTTC
V gene: TRBV6-5; J gene: TRBJ2-2; clone size: .; D gene: .; CDR3 protein: CASSYSTGPLTGELFF; CDR3 DNA: TGTGCCAGCAGTTACTCGACAGGCCCTTTAACCGGGGAGCTGTTTTTT
V gene: TRBV27; J gene: TRBJ2-7; clone size: .; D gene: TRBD1; CDR3 protein: CASRGQGAINEQYF; CDR3 DNA: TGTGCCAGCAGAGGACAGGGGGCGATCAACGAGCAGTACTTC
V gene: TRBV11-2; J gene: TRBJ2-5; clone size: .; D gene: TRBD2; CDR3 protein: CASSKEWLAGEETQYF; CDR3 DNA: TGTGCCAGCAGCAAAGAATGGCTAGCGGGGGAAGAGACCCAGTACTTC
V gene: TRBV4-1; J gene: TRBJ2-5; clone size: .; D gene: TRBD2; CDR3 protein: CASSQGAGGQEIQYF; CDR3 DNA: TGCGCCAGCAGCCAAGGAGCGGGGGGGCAAGAGATCCAGTACTTC
V gene: TRBV30; J gene: TRBJ2-7; clone size: .; D gene: .; CDR3 protein: CARGGRGTFHEQYF; CDR3 DNA: TGTGCCCGGGGTGGCAGGGGGACTTTCCACGAGCAGTACTTC
V gene: TRBV21-1; J gene: TRBJ1-3; clone size: .; D gene: .; CDR3 protein: CASSFPTGSGNTIYF; CDR3 DNA: TGTGCCAGCAGCTTTCCAACAGGCTCTGGAAACACCATATATTTT
V gene: TRBV7-2; J gene: TRBJ2-7; clone size: .; D gene: .; CDR3 protein: CASSAGLGYEQYF; CDR3 DNA: TGTGCCAGCAGCGCAGGACTGGGCTACGAGCAGTACTTC
V gene: TRBV9; J gene: TRBJ2-1; clone size: .; D gene: .; CDR3 protein: CASSVSGALTYNEQFF; CDR3 DNA: TGTGCCAGCAGCGTGTCTGGGGCCTTAACCTACAATGAGCAGTTCTTC